The 8 T cell receptor beta chains listed next were all sequenced from one sample in a study of blood T cells in healthy people across ages. Next came a second PCR, run for about 6 to 12 cycles, which used a sample-barcoded 5' primer along with a J-beta primer mix. Via MiXCR, TCRdb re-called the 5' RACE reads, giving one row per CDR3 protein. This sample carries roughly 2 million distinct CDR3 sequences, 40% to 55% of them seen once, and the ten largest clones take 2.1%. The sequenced sample consisted of blood. These receptors were obtained from a middle-aged woman in good health.

The chain recombines TRBV3-1 with TRBJ2-3; 7 bases fit TRBD2. The CDR3 runs to 15 residues. V was clipped by 2 bases and J by 2 bases; unmatched bases: 4. Germline CDR1 LGHDT, CDR2 YNNKEL (reference sequence). The DNA of the CDR3 is TGTGCCAGCAGCCAAAGCGGGGCCATCACAGATACGCAGTATTTT. It encodes CASSQSGAITDTQYF.

This rearrangement joins TRBV28 to TRBJ2-7, with TRBD2 matching 8 bases. CDR1 MDHEN and CDR2 SYDVKM come from the germline V gene. CDR3 size: 12 residues. The V segment lost 4 bases and the J segment 11 bases; nucleotides outside the gene matches: 7. The DNA of the CDR3 is TGTGCCAGCAGTTCGGGACTAGAGGAGAAGTACTTC. It translates to CASSSGLEEKYF.

Here the CDR3 DNA reads TGCGCCAGCAGGCCGCTGGGACAGGGATTTAATTCACCCCTCCACTTT. Amino acid sequence: CASRPLGQGFNSPLHF. The rearrangement joins TRBV5-1 to TRBJ1-6; 9 nucleotides line up with TRBD1. The CDR3 length is 16 residues. Germline V CDR1 and CDR2: SGHRS, YFSETQ. V shed 5 bases and J 6 bases; nucleotides not matched to a gene: 9. The whole variable domain, remainder taken from reference TRBV5-1 and TRBJ1-6, is KAGVTQTPRYLIKTRGQQVTLSCSPISGHRSVSWYQQTPGQGLQFLFEYFSETQRNKGNFPGRFSGRQFSNSRSEMNVSTLELGDSALYLCASRPLGQGFNSPLHFGNGTRLTVT.

The table lists this clonotype with a few counts. The chain combines TRBV6-5 with TRBJ1-2; D unclear. The CDR3 runs to 11 residues. Trimming took 6 bases from V and 8 from J, leaving 10 bases between them. Germline CDR1 reads MNHEY; CDR2 reads SVGAGI. The CDR3 bases are TGTGCCAGCAGGGACGGTGGGGGCTACACCTTC. Its protein is CASRDGGGYTF.

There are many counts of this clonotype. The J gene is TRBJ2-7, the V gene TRBV21-1; whether TRBD1, the table's D call, matches the DNA was not checked. TRBV21-1 is shown as a pseudogene. CDR3 size: 15 residues. The CDR3 sequence is CASSKLPHTSYEQYF. The CDR3 bases are TGTGCCAGCAGCAAGTTGCCCCACACCTCCTACGAGCAGTACTTC.

The rearrangement uses TRBV27 and TRBJ2-1, with 12 bases that match TRBD2. V shed 3 bases, J shed 8 bases, and the junction held 5 bases outside the gene matches. The V gene's germline CDR1 is MNHEY and CDR2 SMNVEV (reference sequence). The CDR3 runs 15 residues. DNA of the CDR3: TGTGCCAGCAGTTTCAGGACTAGCGGGGCCGATGAGCAGTTCTTC. Residues: CASSFRTSGADEQFF.

In its sample, this clonotype was seen once. The gene calls are TRBV13 and TRBJ2-1, with 10 bases matching TRBD2. CDR1 is PRHDT and CDR2 is FYEKMQ in the germline V gene (reference sequence). CDR3 length equals 18 residues. V lost 3 bases to trimming and J lost 8 bases; unmatched junction nucleotides: 16. The CDR3 region is CASSLRGSGGGQYDEQFF. CDR3 in DNA: TGTGCCAGCAGCTTGAGGGGAAGCGGGGGGGGCCAATATGATGAGCAGTTCTTC.

Here the CDR3 reads CSSTVVGGETQFF. The CDR3 nucleotides are TGCAGCTCCACGGTTGTGGGTGGGGAGACCCAGTTCTTC. The rearrangement links TRBV29-1 to TRBJ2-5; maybe TRBD2 (5 bases). The DNA end lines up better with TRBJ2-1; the J call may be wrong. Germline CDR1 reads SQVTM; CDR2 reads ANQGSEA. The CDR3 has 13 residues.